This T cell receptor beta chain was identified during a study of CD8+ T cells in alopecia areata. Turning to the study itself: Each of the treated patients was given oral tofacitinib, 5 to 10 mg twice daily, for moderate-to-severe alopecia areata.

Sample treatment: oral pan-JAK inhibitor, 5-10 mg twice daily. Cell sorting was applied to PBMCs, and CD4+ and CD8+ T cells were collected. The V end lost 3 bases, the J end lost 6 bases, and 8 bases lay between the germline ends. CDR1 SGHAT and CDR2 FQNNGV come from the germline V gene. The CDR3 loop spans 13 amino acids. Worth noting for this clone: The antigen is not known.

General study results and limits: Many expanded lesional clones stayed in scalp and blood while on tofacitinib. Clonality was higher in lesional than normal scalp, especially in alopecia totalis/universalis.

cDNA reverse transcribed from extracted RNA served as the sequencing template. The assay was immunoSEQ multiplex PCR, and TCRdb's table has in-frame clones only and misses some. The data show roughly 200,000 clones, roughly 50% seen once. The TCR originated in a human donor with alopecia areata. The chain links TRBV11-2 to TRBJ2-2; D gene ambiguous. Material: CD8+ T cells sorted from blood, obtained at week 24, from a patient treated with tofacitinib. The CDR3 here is CASSLSSPGELFF. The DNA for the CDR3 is TGTGCCAGCAGCTTGTCATCCCCCGGGGAGCTGTTTTTT.